A single sample gave rise to the 29 T cell receptor beta chains below, sequenced in a study of blood T cells in healthy people across ages. A second PCR of about 7 to 12 cycles used a sample-barcoded 5' primer and a J-beta primer mix. Each CDR3 protein gets one entry after TCRdb re-called the 5' RACE reads with MiXCR. The data contain 600,000 or so distinct CDR3 sequences, roughly 43% of them singletons. Material: blood. The receptors were sampled from a man aged 80 or over in good health.

V usage is TRBV4-1 and J usage is TRBJ2-1, with 9 bases that match TRBD2. Germline V gene data show CDR1 as MGHRA and CDR2 as YSYEKL. The CDR3 has 17 residues. With 0 bases clipped from V and 4 bases from J, the junction kept 7 bases outside the gene matches. CDR3 residues: CASSQDRSSGEYNEQFF. For the CDR3, the DNA is TGCGCCAGCAGCCAAGATCGGTCTAGCGGGGAGTACAATGAGCAGTTCTTC.

The chain couples TRBV5-4 to TRBJ1-2; no firm D call. The V end was cut by 5 bases, the J end by 0 bases, with 14 bases between. The CDR3 contains 15 residues. Per germline, CDR1 SGHNT and CDR2 YYREEE (reference sequence). CDR3 protein: CASRDPAAPNYGYTF. For the CDR3, the DNA is TGTGCCAGCAGGGACCCAGCCGCTCCTAACTATGGCTACACCTTC.

This clonotype was recorded many times. The chain employs TRBV29-1 and TRBJ2-5; D might be TRBD1 (8 bases). Trimming pared 4 bases from V and 3 bases from J, leaving 12 bases between. The CDR3 is made up of 13 amino acids. CDR1 and CDR2 from the germline V gene are SQVTM and ANQGSEA. In nucleotides, the CDR3 is TGCAGCGTTGCCACAGGGGGGGAAGAGACCCAGTACTTC. Translated: CSVATGGEETQYF.

The rearrangement links TRBV6-1 to TRBJ2-5; no clear D gene. This CDR3 comprises 15 residues. Trimming left V 3 bases short and J 5 bases short, with 16 bases between. CDR1 MNHNS and CDR2 SASEGT come from the germline V gene. CDR3 bases: TGTGCCAGCAGTGAGATTCCGGCCCGCATGGAGACCCAGTACTTC. It codes for CASSEIPARMETQYF.

For this clonotype: At one end, the junction sequence differs from germline, possibly due to a read error. The chain joins TRBV20-1 to TRBJ2-5; TRBD2 aligns across 11 bases. Germline V gene data show CDR1 as DFQATT and CDR2 as SNEGSKA (reference sequence). This CDR3 spans 17 amino acids. CDR3: CSARDPFRLAGQEAQYF. In nucleotides, the CDR3 is TGCAGTGCTAGAGACCCTTTTCGACTAGCGGGGCAAGAGGCCCAGTACTTC.

The chain employs TRBV3-1 and TRBJ2-4; D call uncertain. Per the germline V gene, CDR1 is LGHDT and CDR2 is YNNKEL (reference sequence). CDR3 size: 14 residues. V lost 4 bases and J lost 0, with 7 bases in between. The DNA for the CDR3 is TGTGCCAGCAGCCGGGATCTAGCCAAAAACATTCAGTACTTC. As protein: CASSRDLAKNIQYF.

This clonotype was counted a few times. This chain joins TRBV7-9 and TRBJ2-1; no clear D. Germline-derived CDR1 and CDR2 are SEHNR and FQNEAQ (reference sequence). CDR3 size: 12 residues. Deletions cut 3 bases from V and 10 bases from J, with 10 bases between. CDR3 in amino acids: CASSLIETEQFF. DNA for the CDR3: TGTGCCAGCAGCTTGATAGAGACGGAGCAGTTCTTC. Full variable domain (remainder filled in from reference TRBV7-9 and TRBJ2-1): DTGVSQNPRHKITKRGQNVTFRCDPISEHNRLYWYRQTLGQGPEFLTYFQNEAQLEKSRLLSDRFSAERPKGSFSTLEIQRTEQGDSAMYLCASSLIETEQFFGPGTRLTVL.

The sample holds a few counts of this clonotype. The CDR3, as DNA: TGTGCCAGCAGTATCGGGACATCTGGGGAAAAACTGTTTTTT. This gives the protein CASSIGTSGEKLFF. This rearrangement joins TRBV27 to TRBJ1-4, with D tentatively TRBD1 (6 bases). This CDR3 spans 14 amino acids. V gave up 5 bases and J gave up 8 bases, with 15 bases separating them. Germline assignment: CDR1 MNHEY and CDR2 SMNVEV (reference sequence).

The chain recombines TRBV20-1 with TRBJ1-2, with 10 bases fitting TRBD1. Unmatched junction bases numbered 1, after V lost 2 bases and J lost 4 bases. The CDR3 runs to 13 residues. Germline CDR1 DFQATT, CDR2 SNEGSKA (reference sequence). CDR3 nucleotide sequence: TGCAGTGCTAGATGGACAGGGGGCTATGGCTACACCTTC. Its protein is CSARWTGGYGYTF.

The J gene is TRBJ2-1, the V gene TRBV24-1; a possible D gene is TRBD2 (6 bases). Germline V gene data show CDR1 as KGHDR and CDR2 as SFDVKD. The CDR3 totals 16 residues. V lost 5 bases and J 7 bases, leaving 20 bases between the germline ends. CDR3 loop: CATSVRAPGRENEQFF. DNA of the CDR3: TGTGCCACCAGTGTACGAGCGCCAGGTCGGGAGAATGAGCAGTTCTTC.

The chain combines TRBV28 with TRBJ2-5; the D call may be TRBD1 or TRBD2 (5 bases each). This CDR3 comprises 14 residues. V lost 2 bases to trimming and J lost 3 bases, with 10 bases between them. The germline V gene has CDR1 MDHEN and CDR2 SYDVKM. The chain's CDR3 is CASSLTGTEETQYF. DNA of the CDR3: TGTGCCAGCAGTTTAACCGGGACCGAAGAGACCCAGTACTTC.

The V call is TRBV6-5, the J call TRBJ2-7, with 16 bases fitting TRBD2. The germline V gene has CDR1 MNHEY and CDR2 SVGAGI. Trimming cost V 4 bases and J 5 bases; bases outside gene matches: 11. This CDR3 is 18 amino acids long. Written as DNA, the CDR3 is TGTGCCAGCAGTTTTCGACCGGGACTAGCGGGAGGGCCCCACGAGCAGTACTTC. Its translation is CASSFRPGLAGGPHEQYF.

The J gene is TRBJ1-5, the V gene TRBV6-6, with D unresolved. The V and J ends lost 6 bases and 4 bases respectively, with 16 bases between them. The CDR3 is made up of 15 amino acids. Germline V gene sequence: CDR1 MNHNY, CDR2 SVGAGI (reference sequence). The CDR3 reads CASSSRVGGNQPQHF. CDR3 nucleotides: TGTGCCAGCAGCTCCCGGGTCGGAGGTAATCAGCCCCAGCATTTT.

V is TRBV7-3 and J is TRBJ2-1; 7 bases align to TRBD2. Germline CDR1 is SGHTA and CDR2 is FQGTGA. The CDR3 sequence is 15 residues long. V shed 4 bases and J 6 bases; nucleotides not matched to a gene: 9. As DNA, the CDR3 is TGTGCCAGCAGCTCAGCCTACGGGACTACCAATGAGCAGTTCTTC. This sequence encodes CASSSAYGTTNEQFF.

This clonotype was detected only a few times. This chain uses TRBV6-6 with TRBJ2-3; D is possibly TRBD2 (5 bases). With 6 bases removed from V and 1 base from J, the gap between germline ends came to 11 bases. The CDR3 contains 14 residues. Germline CDR1 and CDR2: MNHNY and SVGAGI (reference sequence). CDR3 bases: TGTGCCAGCAGGCGGACTGGTCGCACAGATACGCAGTATTTT. Translation gives CASRRTGRTDTQYF.

The rearrangement joins TRBV27 to TRBJ2-2; D remains unclear. The CDR3 is 16 residues long. V lost 3 bases, J lost 2 bases, and 13 bases lay in between. The germline V gene has CDR1 MNHEY and CDR2 SMNVEV (reference sequence). CDR3 sequence: CASSFVQATNTGELFF. CDR3 sequence (DNA): TGTGCCAGCAGTTTCGTCCAGGCAACTAACACCGGGGAGCTGTTTTTT.

This clonotype has just a few counts. The V and J genes are TRBV7-2 and TRBJ1-2; D unresolved. Germline lookup yields CDR1 SGHTA and CDR2 FQGNSA. With 2 bases removed from V and 0 bases from J, the gap between germline ends came to 7 bases. This CDR3 is built from 14 residues. CDR3 sequence: CASSLFGTNYGYTF. In DNA form, the CDR3 reads TGTGCCAGCAGCTTATTCGGTACTAACTATGGCTACACCTTC.

In its sample, this clonotype was seen many times. The V gene is TRBV6-6, the J gene TRBJ2-1; D possibly corresponds to TRBD1 (5 bases). V shed 5 bases and J shed 5 bases, with 16 bases lying between them. CDR1 and CDR2 from the germline V gene are MNHNY and SVGAGI (reference sequence). The CDR3 is 15 amino acids. This CDR3 is CASSRPGQGHNEQFF. The CDR3 region has the DNA TGTGCCAGCAGTCGACCAGGGCAGGGCCACAATGAGCAGTTCTTC.

This clonotype was seen more than once but under ten times. This chain connects TRBV4-2 to TRBJ2-3, with a tentative D call TRBD2 (6 bases). The germline gives CDR1 LGHNA, CDR2 YNFKEQ. Trimming removed 3 bases from V and 1 base from J, with 11 bases in between. This CDR3 spans 15 amino acids. The CDR3 protein is CASSQGGGRTDTQYF. In DNA, the CDR3 is TGTGCCAGCAGCCAGGGGGGAGGCCGCACAGATACGCAGTATTTT.

This chain links TRBV12-3 or TRBV12-4 with TRBJ1-4, with TRBD1 identical over 11 bases. Unmatched junction bases numbered 10, after V lost 2 bases and J lost 8 bases. The CDR3 length is 17 residues. CDR3 in amino acids: CASSLWSPGQGVEKLFF. CDR3 coding DNA: TGTGCCAGCAGTTTATGGTCGCCGGGACAGGGGGTCGAAAAACTGTTTTTT.

This clonotype was seen a handful of times. The rearrangement joins TRBV2 to TRBJ1-3; TRBD1 might be the D (5 bases). There are 15 residues in the CDR3. V lost 2 bases and J 0 bases, leaving 8 bases between the germline ends. Per germline, CDR1 SNHLY and CDR2 FYNNEI. The DNA for the CDR3 is TGTGCCAGCAGTGAACAGGGAAACTCTGGAAACACCATATATTTT. It yields the protein CASSEQGNSGNTIYF. Full variable domain (remainder filled in from reference TRBV2 and TRBJ1-3): EPEVTQTPSHQVTQMGQEVILRCVPISNHLYFYWYRQILGQKVEFLVSFYNNEISEKSEIFDDQFSVERPDGSNFTLKIRSTKLEDSAMYFCASSEQGNSGNTIYFGEGSWLTVV.

The chain carries TRBV9 and TRBJ2-5, with D perhaps matching TRBD2 (6 bases). The CDR3 loop spans 14 amino acids. Germline V lookup: CDR1 SGDLS, CDR2 YYNGEE. V dropped 4 bases and J dropped 1 base, with 11 bases sitting between them. The CDR3 coding sequence is TGTGCCAGCAGCTCGGGACTGATCCAAGAGACCCAGTACTTC. This gives the protein CASSSGLIQETQYF.

The chain couples TRBV25-1 to TRBJ1-1, with D hard to call. The CDR3 runs to 13 residues. Between the trimmed V and J ends, which lost 8 bases and 2 bases, there was a span of 12 bases. The germline V gene encodes CDR1 MGHDK and CDR2 SYGVNS. The DNA for the CDR3 is TGTGCCAGCTCCAAAGGACTTAACACTGAAGCTTTCTTT. Protein: CASSKGLNTEAFF. Together with reference TRBV25-1 and TRBJ1-1, the CDR3 gives the full variable domain: EADIYQTPRYLVIGTGKKITLECSQTMGHDKMYWYQQDPGMELHLIHYSYGVNSTEKGDLSSESTVSRIRTEHFPLTLESARPSHTSQYLCASSKGLNTEAFFGQGTRLTVV.

The J gene is TRBJ2-1, the V gene TRBV20-1; TRBD1 is a possible D gene (6 bases). The CDR3 contains 16 residues. The V gene's germline CDR1 is DFQATT and CDR2 SNEGSKA (reference sequence). V gave up 6 bases and J gave up 4 bases, with 22 bases separating them. Written as DNA, the CDR3 is TGCAGTGCCGAAGTCAAAAGTGGGACAAATTACAATGAGCAGTTCTTC. It encodes CSAEVKSGTNYNEQFF.

This clonotype has at least ten counts. This chain joins TRBV6-6 and TRBJ2-7; 8 nucleotides align to TRBD2. The V gene end was trimmed by 10 bases and the J gene end by 6 bases; junction bases not matched to a gene: 14. Germline V gene lookup returns CDR1 MNHNY and CDR2 SVGAGI (reference sequence). This CDR3 has 14 amino acids. The CDR3 DNA reads as TGTGCCACCAAGCAGACTAGCGCAGTCCGCGAGCAGTACTTC. Protein product: CATKQTSAVREQYF.

CDR3 DNA sequence: TGTGCCAGCAGAACCGGGACCGGCGGTCAAGAGACCCAGTACTTC. Its protein product is CASRTGTGGQETQYF. The genes are TRBV12-3 or TRBV12-4 and TRBJ2-5; D could derive from TRBD1 or TRBD2 (5 bases each). This CDR3 has 15 residues. Trimming stripped 6 bases from V and 2 bases from J, with 16 bases between.

V gene TRBV28 combines with J gene TRBJ2-5; 7 nucleotides align to TRBD2. Matching the DNA end better, TRBJ2-7 makes the J call doubtful. This CDR3 is built from 13 residues. The V gene's germline CDR1 is MDHEN and CDR2 SYDVKM. CDR3: CAISSAGNYEQYF. The DNA for the CDR3 is TGTGCCATCTCCTCAGCGGGAAACTACGAGCAGTACTTC.

The genes are TRBV7-2 and TRBJ2-1; TRBD2 matches 10 bases. Germline V lookup: CDR1 SGHTA, CDR2 FQGNSA. With 5 bases clipped from V and 6 bases from J, the junction kept 13 bases outside the gene matches. The CDR3 length is 17 residues. The CDR3 region is CASSAYLASGSTNEQFF. The CDR3 bases are TGTGCCAGCAGCGCATACTTGGCTAGCGGGAGTACCAATGAGCAGTTCTTC.

This sequence joins TRBV9 and TRBJ2-7; D not resolved. Deletions cut 2 bases from V and 6 bases from J, with 12 bases between. Germline-derived CDR1 and CDR2 are SGDLS and YYNGEE. The CDR3 sequence is 13 residues long. CDR3 protein: CASSVGLGTEQYF. In DNA, the CDR3 is TGTGCCAGCAGCGTTGGCCTGGGAACCGAGCAGTACTTC.